This T cell receptor (beta chain) was obtained from a study of T cells in women clearing cervical HPV infection. Study-wide context: Blood came at first lesion visit for cases, post-clearance for controls.

The CDR3 contains 12 residues. Looked up from germline, CDR1 is GTSNPN and CDR2 is SVGIG (reference sequence). V shed 4 bases and J shed 3 bases, with 10 bases lying between them. The table came from immunoSEQ multiplex PCR; TCRdb's copy has only in-frame clones and leaves some out. This specimen shows roughly 12,000 clones; the ten leading clones hold roughly a quarter. Remarks on this clone: As yet, its antigen is unknown. The read comes to an end 3 residues before the CDR3 does, leaving the germline J gene to fill in the end.

Study-wide results and limits: Effector/memory and HPV-specific T cells were not isolated, and association timing is unknown.

The receptor was derived from a woman between 18 and 69 years old with a cervical HPV16 infection that either progressed to CIN3+ or cleared (not recorded which). V and J are TRBV30 and TRBJ2-7; D perhaps matches TRBD1 (5 bases). Sequenced: blood buffy coat. The DNA read from the CDR3 is TGTGCCTGGAAGGGGCAGAACTACGAG. It codes for CAWKGQNYE. The entire CDR3 reads CAWKGQNYEQYF.